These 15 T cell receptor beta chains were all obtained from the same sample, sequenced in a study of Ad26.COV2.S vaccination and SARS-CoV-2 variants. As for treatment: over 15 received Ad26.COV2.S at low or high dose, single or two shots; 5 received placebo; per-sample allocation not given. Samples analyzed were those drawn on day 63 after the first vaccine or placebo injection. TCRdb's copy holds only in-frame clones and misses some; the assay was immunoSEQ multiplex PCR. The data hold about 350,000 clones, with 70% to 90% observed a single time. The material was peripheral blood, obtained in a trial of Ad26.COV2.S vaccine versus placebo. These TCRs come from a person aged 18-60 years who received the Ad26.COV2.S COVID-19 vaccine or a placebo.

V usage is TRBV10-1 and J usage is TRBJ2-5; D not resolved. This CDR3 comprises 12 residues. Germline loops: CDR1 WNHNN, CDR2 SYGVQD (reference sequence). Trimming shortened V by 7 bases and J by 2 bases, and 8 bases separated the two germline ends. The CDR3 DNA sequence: TGCGCCAGCATCGGCAATCAAGAGACCCAGTACTTC. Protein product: CASIGNQETQYF.

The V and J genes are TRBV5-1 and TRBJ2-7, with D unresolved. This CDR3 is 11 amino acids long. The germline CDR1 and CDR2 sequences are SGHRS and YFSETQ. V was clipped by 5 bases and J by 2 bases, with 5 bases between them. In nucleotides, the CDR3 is TGCGCCAGCAGATCTGCCTACGAGCAGTACTTC. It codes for CASRSAYEQYF.

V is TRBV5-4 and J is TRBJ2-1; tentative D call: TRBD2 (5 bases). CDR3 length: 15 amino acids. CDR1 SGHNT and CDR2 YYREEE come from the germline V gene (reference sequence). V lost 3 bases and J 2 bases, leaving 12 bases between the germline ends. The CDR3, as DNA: TGTGCCAGCAGCTGGGAGTACCCAGCCTACAATGAGCAGTTCTTC. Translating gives CASSWEYPAYNEQFF.

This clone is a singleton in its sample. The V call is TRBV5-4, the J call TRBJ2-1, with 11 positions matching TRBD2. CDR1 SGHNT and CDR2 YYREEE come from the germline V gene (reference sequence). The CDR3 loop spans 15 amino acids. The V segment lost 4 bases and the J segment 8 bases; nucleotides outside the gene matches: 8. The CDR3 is CASSPFSGGAYEQFF. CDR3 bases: TGTGCCAGCAGCCCCTTTAGCGGGGGGGCATATGAGCAGTTCTTC.

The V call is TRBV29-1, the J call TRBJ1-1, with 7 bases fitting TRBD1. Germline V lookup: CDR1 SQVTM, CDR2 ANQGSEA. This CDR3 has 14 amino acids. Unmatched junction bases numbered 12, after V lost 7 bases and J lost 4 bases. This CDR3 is CSGQRGQGGTEAFF. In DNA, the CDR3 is TGCAGCGGCCAAAGGGGGCAGGGAGGCACTGAAGCTTTCTTT.

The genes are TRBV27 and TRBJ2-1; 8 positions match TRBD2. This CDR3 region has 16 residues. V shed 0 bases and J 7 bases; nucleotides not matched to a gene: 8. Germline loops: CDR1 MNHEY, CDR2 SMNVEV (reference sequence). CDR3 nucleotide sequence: TGTGCCAGCAGTTTATCATCCGGGAGGGGTCGGAATGAGCAGTTCTTC. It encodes CASSLSSGRGRNEQFF.

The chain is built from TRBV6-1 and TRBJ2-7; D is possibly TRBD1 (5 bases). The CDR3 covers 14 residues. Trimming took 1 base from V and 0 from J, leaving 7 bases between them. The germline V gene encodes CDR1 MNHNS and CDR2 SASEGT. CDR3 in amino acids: CASSEGGSSYEQYF. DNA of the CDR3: TGTGCCAGCAGTGAAGGGGGCAGCTCCTACGAGCAGTACTTC.

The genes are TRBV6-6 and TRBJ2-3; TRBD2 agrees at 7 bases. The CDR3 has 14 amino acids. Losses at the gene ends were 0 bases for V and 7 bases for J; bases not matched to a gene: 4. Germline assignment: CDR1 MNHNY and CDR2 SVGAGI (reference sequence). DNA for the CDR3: TGTGCCAGCAGTTACTCGGCGGGGGTCAATACGCAGTATTTT. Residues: CASSYSAGVNTQYF.

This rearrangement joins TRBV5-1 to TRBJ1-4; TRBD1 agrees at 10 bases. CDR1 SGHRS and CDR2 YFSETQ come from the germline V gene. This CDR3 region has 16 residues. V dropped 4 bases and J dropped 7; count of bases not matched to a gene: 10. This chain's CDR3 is CASSLGTGARGEKLFF. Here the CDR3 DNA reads TGCGCCAGCAGCCTCGGGACAGGGGCGCGCGGTGAAAAACTGTTTTTT.

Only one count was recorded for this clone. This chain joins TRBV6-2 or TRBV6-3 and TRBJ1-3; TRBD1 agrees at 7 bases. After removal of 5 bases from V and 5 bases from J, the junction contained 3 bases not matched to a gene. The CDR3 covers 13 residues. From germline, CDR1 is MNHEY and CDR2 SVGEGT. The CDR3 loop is CASSAGQRNTIYF. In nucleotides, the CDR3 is TGTGCCAGCAGTGCGGGACAGCGAAACACCATATATTTT.

CDR3 protein: CSVVVRSYEQYF. The CDR3 DNA reads TGCAGCGTTGTAGTCAGGTCCTACGAGCAGTACTTC. V usage is TRBV29-1 and J usage is TRBJ2-7, with D unclear. Trimming removed 4 bases at V and 1 base at J, with 8 bases between. The CDR3 runs to 12 residues. CDR1 is SQVTM, CDR2 ANQGSEA, per germline.

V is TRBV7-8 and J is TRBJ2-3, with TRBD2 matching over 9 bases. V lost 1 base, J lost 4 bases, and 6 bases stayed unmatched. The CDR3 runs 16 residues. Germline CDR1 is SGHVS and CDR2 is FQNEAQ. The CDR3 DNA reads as TGTGCCAGCAGCTTAGGGTACGAGCGGGGGGCAGATACGCAGTATTTT. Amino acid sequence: CASSLGYERGADTQYF.

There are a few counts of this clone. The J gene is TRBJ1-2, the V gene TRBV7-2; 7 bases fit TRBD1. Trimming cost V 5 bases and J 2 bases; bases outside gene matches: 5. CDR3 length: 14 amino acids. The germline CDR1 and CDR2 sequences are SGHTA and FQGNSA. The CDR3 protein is CASSTTTGNYGYTF. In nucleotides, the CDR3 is TGTGCCAGCAGCACAACGACAGGGAACTATGGCTACACCTTC.

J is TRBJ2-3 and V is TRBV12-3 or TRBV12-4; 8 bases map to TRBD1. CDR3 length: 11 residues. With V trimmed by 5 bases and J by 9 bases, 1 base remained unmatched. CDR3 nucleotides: TGTGCCAGCAGTAGGACAGGGACGCAGTATTTT. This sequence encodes CASSRTGTQYF.

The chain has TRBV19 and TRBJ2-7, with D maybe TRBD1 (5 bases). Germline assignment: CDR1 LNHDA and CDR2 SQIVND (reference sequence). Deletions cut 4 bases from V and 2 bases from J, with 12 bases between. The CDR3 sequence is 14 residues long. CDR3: CASSKWQGTYEQYF. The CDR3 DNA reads TGTGCCAGTAGTAAGTGGCAGGGAACCTACGAGCAGTACTTC.